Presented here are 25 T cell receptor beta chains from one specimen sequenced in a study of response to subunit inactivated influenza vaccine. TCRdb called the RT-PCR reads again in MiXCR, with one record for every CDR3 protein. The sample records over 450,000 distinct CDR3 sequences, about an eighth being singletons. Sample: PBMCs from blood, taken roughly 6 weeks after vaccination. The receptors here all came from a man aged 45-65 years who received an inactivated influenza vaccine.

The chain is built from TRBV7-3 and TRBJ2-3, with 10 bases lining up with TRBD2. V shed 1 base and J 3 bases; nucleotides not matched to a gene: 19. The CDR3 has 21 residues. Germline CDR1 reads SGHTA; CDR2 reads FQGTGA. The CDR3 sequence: CASSLNWLARAIAGGTDTQYF. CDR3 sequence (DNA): TGTGCCAGCAGCTTAAATTGGCTCGCTCGCGCAATAGCGGGGGGAACAGATACGCAGTATTTT.

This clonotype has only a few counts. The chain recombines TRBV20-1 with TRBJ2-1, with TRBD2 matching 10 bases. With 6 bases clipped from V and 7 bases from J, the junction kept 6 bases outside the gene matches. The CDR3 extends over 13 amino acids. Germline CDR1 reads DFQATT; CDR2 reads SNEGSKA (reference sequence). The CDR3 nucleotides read TGCAGTGCCGAGCGGGAGGGCCATAATGAGCAGTTCTTC. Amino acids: CSAEREGHNEQFF.

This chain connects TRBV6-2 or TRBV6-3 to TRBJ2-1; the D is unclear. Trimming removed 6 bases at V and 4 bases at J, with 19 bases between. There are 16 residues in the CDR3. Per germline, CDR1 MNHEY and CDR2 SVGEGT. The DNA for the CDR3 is TGTGCCAGCAGACCTGAACACGGTCGTAGATACAATGAGCAGTTCTTC. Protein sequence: CASRPEHGRRYNEQFF.

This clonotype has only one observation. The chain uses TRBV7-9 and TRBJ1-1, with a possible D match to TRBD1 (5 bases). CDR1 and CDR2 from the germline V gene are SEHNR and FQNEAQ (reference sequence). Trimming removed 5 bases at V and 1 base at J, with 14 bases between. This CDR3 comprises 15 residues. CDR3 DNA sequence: TGTGCCAGCAGCCCAGGGAGGTTTCAGAACACTGAAGCTTTCTTT. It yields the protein CASSPGRFQNTEAFF.

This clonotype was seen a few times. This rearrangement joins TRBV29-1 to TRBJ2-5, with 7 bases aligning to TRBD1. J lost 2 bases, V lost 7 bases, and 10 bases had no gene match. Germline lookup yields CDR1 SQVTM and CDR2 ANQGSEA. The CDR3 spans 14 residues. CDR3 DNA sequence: TGCAGCGCTCGCCGAGGACAGGCTCAAGAGACCCAGTACTTC. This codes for CSARRGQAQETQYF. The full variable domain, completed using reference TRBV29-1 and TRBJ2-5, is SAVISQKPSRDICQRGTSLTIQCQVDSQVTMMFWYRQQPGQSLTLIATANQGSEATYESGFVIDKFPISRPNLTFSTLTVSNMSPEDSSIYLCSARRGQAQETQYFGPGTRLLVL.

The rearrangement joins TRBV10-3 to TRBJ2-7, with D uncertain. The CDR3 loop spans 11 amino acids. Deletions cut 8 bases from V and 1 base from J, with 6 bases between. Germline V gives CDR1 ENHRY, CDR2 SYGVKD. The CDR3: CAILTSYEQYF. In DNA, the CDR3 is TGTGCCATCCTGACTTCCTACGAGCAGTACTTC.

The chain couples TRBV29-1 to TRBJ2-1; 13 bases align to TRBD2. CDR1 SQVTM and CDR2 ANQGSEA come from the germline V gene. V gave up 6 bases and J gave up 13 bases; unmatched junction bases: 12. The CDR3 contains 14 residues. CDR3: CSVETGLAGLAQFF. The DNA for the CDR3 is TGCAGCGTGGAAACGGGACTAGCGGGACTTGCCCAGTTCTTC.

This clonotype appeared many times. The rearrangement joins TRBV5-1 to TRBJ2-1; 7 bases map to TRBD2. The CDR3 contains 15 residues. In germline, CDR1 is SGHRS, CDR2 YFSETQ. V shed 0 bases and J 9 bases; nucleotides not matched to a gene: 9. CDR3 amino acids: CASSLEGSSGGEQFF. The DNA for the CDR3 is TGCGCCAGCAGCTTGGAAGGATCGTCGGGGGGTGAGCAGTTCTTC. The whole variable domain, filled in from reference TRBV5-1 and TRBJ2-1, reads KAGVTQTPRYLIKTRGQQVTLSCSPISGHRSVSWYQQTPGQGLQFLFEYFSETQRNKGNFPGRFSGRQFSNSRSEMNVSTLELGDSALYLCASSLEGSSGGEQFFGPGTRLTVL.

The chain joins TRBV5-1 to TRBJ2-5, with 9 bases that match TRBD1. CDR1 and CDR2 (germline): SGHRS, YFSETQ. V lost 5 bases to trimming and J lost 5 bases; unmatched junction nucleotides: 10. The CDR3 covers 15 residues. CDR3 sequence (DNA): TGCGCCAGCAGAACCGGGACAGGGAGACAGGAGACCCAGTACTTC. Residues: CASRTGTGRQETQYF.

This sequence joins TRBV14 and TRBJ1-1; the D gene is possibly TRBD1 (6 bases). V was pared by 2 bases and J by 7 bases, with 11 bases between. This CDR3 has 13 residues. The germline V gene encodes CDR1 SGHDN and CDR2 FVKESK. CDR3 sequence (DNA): TGTGCCAGCAGCCAATGGGGGGCTTATGAAGCTTTCTTT. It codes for CASSQWGAYEAFF.

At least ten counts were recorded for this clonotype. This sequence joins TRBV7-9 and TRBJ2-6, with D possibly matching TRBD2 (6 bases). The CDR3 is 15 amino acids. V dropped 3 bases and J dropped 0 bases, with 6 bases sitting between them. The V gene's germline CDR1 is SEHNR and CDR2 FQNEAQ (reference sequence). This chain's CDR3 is CASSFGGSGANVLTF. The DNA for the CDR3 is TGTGCCAGCAGCTTCGGGGGCTCTGGGGCCAACGTCCTGACTTTC.

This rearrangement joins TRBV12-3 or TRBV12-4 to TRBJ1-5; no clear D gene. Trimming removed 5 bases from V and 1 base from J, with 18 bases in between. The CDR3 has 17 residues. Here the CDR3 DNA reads TGTGCCAGCAGTCCCGAGAGTGGCGTGAAAAGCAATCAGCCCCAGCATTTT. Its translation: CASSPESGVKSNQPQHF.

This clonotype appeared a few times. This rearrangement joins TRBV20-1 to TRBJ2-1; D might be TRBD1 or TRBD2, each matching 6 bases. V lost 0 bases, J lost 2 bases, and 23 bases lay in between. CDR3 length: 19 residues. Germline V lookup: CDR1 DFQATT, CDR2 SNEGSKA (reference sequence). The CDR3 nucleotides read TGCAGTGCTAGAGATCTCCGGGGACGGGGGCCTGGTGCCTACAATGAGCAGTTCTTC. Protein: CSARDLRGRGPGAYNEQFF.

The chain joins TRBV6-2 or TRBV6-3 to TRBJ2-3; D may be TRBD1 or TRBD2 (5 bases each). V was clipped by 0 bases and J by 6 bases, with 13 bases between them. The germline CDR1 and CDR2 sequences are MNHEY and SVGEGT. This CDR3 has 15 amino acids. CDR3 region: CASSYSFGWGDTQYF. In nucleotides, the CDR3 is TGTGCCAGCAGTTACTCGTTCGGGTGGGGGGATACGCAGTATTTT.

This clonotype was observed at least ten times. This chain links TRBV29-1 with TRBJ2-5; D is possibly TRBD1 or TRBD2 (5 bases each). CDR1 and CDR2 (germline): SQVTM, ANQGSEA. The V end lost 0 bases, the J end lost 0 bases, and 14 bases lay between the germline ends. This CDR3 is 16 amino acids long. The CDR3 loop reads CSVEDPGTLYQETQYF. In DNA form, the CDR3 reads TGCAGCGTTGAAGACCCGGGGACCCTGTACCAAGAGACCCAGTACTTC.

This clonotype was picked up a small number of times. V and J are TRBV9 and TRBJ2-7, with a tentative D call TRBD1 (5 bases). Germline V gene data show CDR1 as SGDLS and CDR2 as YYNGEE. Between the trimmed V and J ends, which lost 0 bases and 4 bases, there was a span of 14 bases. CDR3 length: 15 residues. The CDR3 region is CASSVAAGKVYEQYF. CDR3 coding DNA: TGTGCCAGCAGCGTAGCGGCAGGGAAGGTTTACGAGCAGTACTTC.

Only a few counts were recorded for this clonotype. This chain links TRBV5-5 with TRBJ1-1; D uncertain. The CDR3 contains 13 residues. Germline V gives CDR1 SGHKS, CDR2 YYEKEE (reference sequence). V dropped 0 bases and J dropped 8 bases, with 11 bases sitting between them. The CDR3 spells CASSLVRSREAFF. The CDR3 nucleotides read TGTGCCAGCAGCTTGGTAAGAAGCAGGGAAGCTTTCTTT.

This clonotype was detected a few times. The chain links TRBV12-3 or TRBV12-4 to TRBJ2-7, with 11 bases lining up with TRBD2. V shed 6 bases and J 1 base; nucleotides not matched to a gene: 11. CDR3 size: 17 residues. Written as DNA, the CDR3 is TGTGCCAGCAGCTCCTCAATTTTAGCGGGGGGGTCCTACGAGCAGTACTTC. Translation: CASSSSILAGGSYEQYF.

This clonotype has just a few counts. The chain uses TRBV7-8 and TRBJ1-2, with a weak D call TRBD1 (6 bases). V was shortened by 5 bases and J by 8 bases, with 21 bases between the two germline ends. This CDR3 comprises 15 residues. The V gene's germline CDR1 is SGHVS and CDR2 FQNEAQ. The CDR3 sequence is CASSPDRSLFHGYTF. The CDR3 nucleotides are TGTGCCAGCAGCCCAGACAGGTCCCTCTTCCACGGCTACACCTTC.

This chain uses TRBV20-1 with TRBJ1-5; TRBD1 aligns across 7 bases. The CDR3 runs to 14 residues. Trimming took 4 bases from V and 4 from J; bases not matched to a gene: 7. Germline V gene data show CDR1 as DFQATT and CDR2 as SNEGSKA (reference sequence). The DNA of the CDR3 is TGCAGTGCTAAATGGATACAGGGGAATCAGCCCCAGCATTTT. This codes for CSAKWIQGNQPQHF.

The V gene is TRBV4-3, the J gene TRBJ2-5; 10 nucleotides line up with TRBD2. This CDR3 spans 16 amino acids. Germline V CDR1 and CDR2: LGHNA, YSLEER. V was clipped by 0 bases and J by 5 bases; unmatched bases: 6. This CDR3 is CASSQEVTSGWETQYF. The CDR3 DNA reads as TGCGCCAGCAGCCAAGAGGTGACTAGCGGGTGGGAGACCCAGTACTTC.

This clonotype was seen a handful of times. The CDR3 nucleotides read TGTGCCAGCAGGACGCCCGGGGCCAACGTCCTGACTTTC. Translation: CASRTPGANVLTF. The rearrangement links TRBV28 to TRBJ2-6; D not resolved. The germline V and J ends were trimmed by 6 bases and 4 bases, with 7 bases remaining between them. Germline V lookup: CDR1 MDHEN, CDR2 SYDVKM. The CDR3 loop spans 13 amino acids. Full variable domain (remainder filled in from reference TRBV28 and TRBJ2-6): DVKVTQSSRYLVKRTGEKVFLECVQDMDHENMFWYRQDPGLGLRLIYFSYDVKMKEKGDIPEGYSVSREKKERFSLILESASTNQTSMYLCASRTPGANVLTFGAGSRLTVL.

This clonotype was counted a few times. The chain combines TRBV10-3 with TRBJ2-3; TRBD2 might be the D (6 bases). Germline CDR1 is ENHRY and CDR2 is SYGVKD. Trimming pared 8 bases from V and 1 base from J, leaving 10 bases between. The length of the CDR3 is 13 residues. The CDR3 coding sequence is TGTGCCATCGCCACGGGGGGCACAGATACGCAGTATTTT. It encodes CAIATGGTDTQYF.

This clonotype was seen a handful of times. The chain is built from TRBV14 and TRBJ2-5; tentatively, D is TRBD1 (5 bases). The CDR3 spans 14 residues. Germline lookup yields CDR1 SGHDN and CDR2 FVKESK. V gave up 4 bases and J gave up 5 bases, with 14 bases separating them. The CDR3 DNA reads TGTGCCAGCAGCCGGACACAGGTCGTGGAGACCCAGTACTTC. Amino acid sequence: CASSRTQVVETQYF.

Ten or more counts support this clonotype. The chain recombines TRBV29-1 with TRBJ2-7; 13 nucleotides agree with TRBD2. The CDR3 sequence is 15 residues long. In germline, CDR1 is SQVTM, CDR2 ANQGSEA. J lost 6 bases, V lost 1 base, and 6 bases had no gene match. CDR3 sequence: CSVEAQTSGRIEQYF. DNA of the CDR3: TGCAGCGTTGAAGCACAGACTAGCGGGAGGATCGAGCAGTACTTC.